The 15 T cell receptor beta chains in this list originate from one sample, sequenced in a study of T cells in Graves' hyperthyroidism and ophthalmopathy (dated by TCRdb to between 2018 and 2020). Libraries were prepared through multiplex PCR. The sample was run on an Illumina HiSeq 2000. The TCR beta CDR3 regions were amplified from RNA transcripts. The first round of RT-PCR for the TCR CDR3 was performed with the HTBI primer set and the Qiagen OneStep RT-PCR kit. Starting from the raw public reads, TCRdb applied fastp trimming at Q25, assembled clones with MiXCR and retained in-frame beta chains. Here each entry gathers all rows of one CDR3 protein and keeps the most common genes and DNA. Here the sample has approximately 590,000 distinct CDR3 sequences; less than 20% occur a single time. Clones ranked in the top ten supply roughly 7.3% of the sample. Sequenced input: blood. The receptors originated from a woman aged 25-40 years with Graves' hyperthyroidism.

This clonotype was seen at least ten times. This chain links TRBV20-1 with TRBJ2-3; the match to TRBD1 covers 9 bases. J was trimmed by 2 bases and V by 5 bases; bases with no gene match: 2. The CDR3 runs 13 residues. The V gene's germline CDR1 is DFQATT and CDR2 SNEGSKA (reference sequence). CDR3 protein: CSARTGATDTQYF. In DNA form, the CDR3 reads TGCAGTGCTCGGACAGGGGCCACAGATACGCAGTATTTT.

In this sample, this clonotype turned up many times. The chain employs TRBV28 and TRBJ2-1; 8 nucleotides line up with TRBD1. Unmatched junction bases numbered 19, after V lost 6 bases and J lost 6 bases. CDR1 is MDHEN, CDR2 SYDVKM, per germline. CDR3 length: 18 residues. This CDR3 reads CASSSGQGPGPGRNEQFF. CDR3 nucleotides: TGTGCCAGCAGCAGCGGACAGGGTCCCGGCCCAGGGCGCAATGAGCAGTTCTTC.

Ten or more counts support this clonotype. The chain uses TRBV7-2 and TRBJ2-1; TRBD1 aligns across 9 bases. Trimming at V came to 2 bases and at J to 3 bases, leaving 5 bases not matched to a gene. The CDR3 has 16 amino acids. Per the germline V gene, CDR1 is SGHTA and CDR2 is FQGNSA. The CDR3, as DNA: TGTGCCAGCAGCTTAAGCGGGACAGGGTTCTACAATGAGCAGTTCTTC. Translating it yields CASSLSGTGFYNEQFF.

In this sample, this clonotype turned up a few times. V and J are TRBV10-3 and TRBJ2-1; 15 bases are a match to TRBD2. The CDR3 covers 20 residues. The junction had 15 bases not matched to a gene; V was cut back by 7 bases and J by 2 bases. CDR1 is ENHRY, CDR2 SYGVKD, per germline. CDR3 protein: CAITEKGLAGGSRTYNEQFF. The CDR3 nucleotides are TGTGCCATCACCGAAAAGGGACTAGCGGGAGGTTCCAGAACCTACAATGAGCAGTTCTTC.

This clonotype was found once. The chain couples TRBV6-2 or TRBV6-3 to TRBJ1-1; D might be TRBD1 (5 bases). CDR1 MNHEY and CDR2 SVGEGT come from the germline V gene. The V end was cut by 8 bases, the J end by 1 base, with 17 bases between. This CDR3 is 15 amino acids long. CDR3 amino acids: CASSRGGLQNTEAFF. The CDR3 DNA follows: TGTGCCAGCTCGCGGGGGGGACTCCAGAACACTGAAGCTTTCTTT.

This clonotype was recorded a few times. At one end, the junction sequence differs from germline, possibly due to a read error. This chain links TRBV3-1 with TRBJ1-1, with 8 bases fitting TRBD1. Germline assignment: CDR1 LGHDT and CDR2 YNNKEL (reference sequence). The CDR3 is made up of 14 amino acids. The CDR3: CASNWGGQGSEALF. CDR3 bases: TGTGCCAGCAATTGGGGTGGACAGGGCTCTGAAGCTCTCTTT.

In its sample, this clonotype was seen a few times. The rearrangement links TRBV9 to TRBJ2-3; maybe TRBD2 (6 bases). The length of the CDR3 is 13 residues. Trimming shortened V by 2 bases and J by 6 bases, and 10 bases separated the two germline ends. Germline V CDR1 and CDR2: SGDLS, YYNGEE. In DNA form, the CDR3 reads TGTGCCAGCAGCGTTAGACGGGAGGATACGCAGTATTTT. As protein: CASSVRREDTQYF.

Points on this clonotype: It may be a read error: a sequence one base away is much more abundant. V is TRBV5-5 and J is TRBJ2-1; 13 bases fit TRBD2. The CDR3 runs to 16 residues. Germline CDR1 SGHKS, CDR2 YYEKEE (reference sequence). The CDR3 region has the DNA TGCGCCAGCAGCTCCGGACTAGCGGGAGACGGGCCTGAGCAGTTCTTC. Amino acids: CASSSGLAGDGPEQFF.

This clonotype was observed at least ten times. The V call is TRBV18, the J call TRBJ2-1; D is undetermined. Germline V gives CDR1 KGHSH, CDR2 LQKENI. V lost 3 bases and J lost 5, with 11 bases in between. This CDR3 contains 14 residues. In DNA, the CDR3 is TGTGCCAGCTCACCCTGGGCGGAAAACAATGAGCAGTTCTTC. This encodes CASSPWAENNEQFF.

This clonotype came up a few times. One junction end does not reproduce the germline sequence, and a read error may be involved. This chain connects TRBV20-1 to TRBJ2-7; TRBD1 agrees at 7 bases. This CDR3 spans 14 amino acids. CDR1 and CDR2 (germline): DFQATT, SNEGSKA (reference sequence). The CDR3 DNA sequence: TGCAGTGCAAGAGAAGGGGGCAAGCCCTACGAGCAGTACTTC. Its protein product is CSAREGGKPYEQYF.

This clonotype appeared many times. The gene calls are TRBV3-1 and TRBJ2-7, with 12 positions matching TRBD1. CDR1 and CDR2 (germline): LGHDT, YNNKEL (reference sequence). V gave up 4 bases and J gave up 6 bases; unmatched junction bases: 10. The CDR3 has 16 residues. CDR3 amino acids: CASSRRQGQGAVEQYF. DNA of the CDR3: TGTGCCAGCAGCCGACGGCAGGGACAGGGGGCGGTCGAGCAGTACTTC.

This clonotype has at least ten counts. Compared with germline, one end of the junction differs, possibly owing to a read error. The chain recombines TRBV28 with TRBJ1-1; D unclear. Germline assignment: CDR1 MDHEN and CDR2 SYDVKM. CDR3 length equals 14 residues. The CDR3 DNA reads as TGTACCAGCAGTTACCCTTTCGACGGGAATGAAGCTTTCTTT. Translation gives CTSSYPFDGNEAFF.

The chain combines TRBV20-1 with TRBJ1-2; D gene unclear. This CDR3 has 13 amino acids. With 0 bases removed from V and 1 base from J, the gap between germline ends came to 6 bases. Germline CDR1 and CDR2: DFQATT and SNEGSKA (reference sequence). The CDR3 DNA reads as TGCAGTGCTAGAGACAGTCTTAACTATGGCTACACCTTC. Its protein product is CSARDSLNYGYTF.

The rearrangement uses TRBV7-6 and TRBJ2-1; a possible D gene is TRBD2 (6 bases). Per germline, CDR1 SGHVS and CDR2 FNYEAQ. The CDR3 totals 13 residues. The ends were cut back, 3 bases at V and 14 bases at J, with 17 bases in the middle. CDR3 nucleotides: TGTGCCAGCAGCTTTTCTGGCGGGGCCCAGGAGTTCTTC. Protein product: CASSFSGGAQEFF.

CDR3 sequence reads: CSAPGGRGETQYF. The CDR3 nucleotides read TGCAGTGCTCCGGGGGGGAGGGGTGAGACCCAGTACTTC. V and J are TRBV20-1 and TRBJ2-5; 8 bases map to TRBD2. The CDR3 is 13 amino acids. CDR1 DFQATT and CDR2 SNEGSKA come from the germline V gene (reference sequence). Unmatched junction bases numbered 7, after V lost 5 bases and J lost 5 bases.